The 28 T cell receptor beta chains below all came from one sample that was sequenced in a study of early T cells in non-severe SARS-CoV-2 infection. Each CDR3 protein gets one entry after TCRdb re-called the 5' RACE reads with MiXCR. Here the sample spans about 56,000 distinct CDR3 sequences, more than 13% being singletons. Here the sequenced sample was whole blood, taken at baseline. These receptors originate from an adult who was a healthcare worker with PCR-confirmed SARS-CoV-2 infection or an uninfected control (not recorded which).

The rearrangement links TRBV18 to TRBJ2-1; D is undetermined. Germline CDR1 and CDR2: KGHSH and LQKENI. Trimming removed 3 bases at V and 9 bases at J, with 9 bases between. The CDR3 sequence is 12 residues long. CDR3 sequence reads: CASSPMSGEQFF. Here the CDR3 DNA reads TGTGCCAGCTCACCGATGTCTGGTGAGCAGTTCTTC.

This clonotype was detected only a few times. The genes are TRBV15 and TRBJ1-1; D not certain. CDR3 length: 14 residues. Germline V CDR1 and CDR2: LNHNV, YYDKDF (reference sequence). The V and J ends lost 0 bases and 2 bases respectively, with 7 bases between them. The CDR3 nucleotides read TGTGCCACCAGCAGAGACCTAATCAACACTGAAGCTTTCTTT. It translates to CATSRDLINTEAFF.

This clonotype was counted between two and nine times. The J gene is TRBJ2-5, the V gene TRBV20-1; either TRBD1 or TRBD2 may fit D (6 bases each). Germline CDR1 and CDR2: DFQATT and SNEGSKA (reference sequence). V lost 3 bases and J lost 5, with 13 bases in between. The CDR3 contains 13 residues. This CDR3 reads CSASRGLPETQYF. The CDR3 nucleotides read TGCAGTGCTAGCAGGGGACTTCCGGAGACCCAGTACTTC.

The chain employs TRBV21-1 and TRBJ2-3; the DNA was not compared with TRBD2, the D call given in the table. TRBV21-1 counts as a pseudogene. CDR3 length: 13 residues. CDR3 coding DNA: TGTGCCAGCATCCAGCGGGAACCAGATACGCAGTATTTT. The encoded protein is CASIQREPDTQYF.

The genes are TRBV9 and TRBJ1-2, with TRBD1 matching over 7 bases. Germline assignment: CDR1 SGDLS and CDR2 YYNGEE. The ends lost 4 bases at V and 6 bases at J; junction bases unmatched: 12. The CDR3 runs 15 residues. The CDR3 loop reads CASSPSSGRGDGYTF. The CDR3 DNA reads as TGTGCCAGCAGCCCAAGCTCGGGCAGGGGGGATGGCTACACCTTC.

This chain joins TRBV7-3 and TRBJ2-6; the D gene is possibly TRBD1 (5 bases). CDR1 and CDR2 from the germline V gene are SGHTA and FQGTGA. Trimming removed 5 bases at V and 4 bases at J, with 15 bases between. The CDR3 contains 16 residues. The CDR3 bases are TGTGCCAGCAGCCCAGGCAGGGTGGAAGGGGCCAACGTCCTGACTTTC. It is translated as CASSPGRVEGANVLTF.

This clonotype has ten or more counts. The chain employs TRBV30 and TRBJ2-6; maybe TRBD2 (6 bases). CDR3 length equals 16 residues. Germline V lookup: CDR1 GTSNPN, CDR2 SVGIG (reference sequence). V was trimmed by 1 base and J by 0 bases, leaving 10 bases between them. The CDR3 region is CAWSAGRSSGANVLTF. For the CDR3, the DNA is TGTGCCTGGAGTGCCGGGAGAAGCTCTGGGGCCAACGTCCTGACTTTC.

This clonotype came up many times. This chain joins TRBV12-3 or TRBV12-4 and TRBJ2-1; 12 bases map to TRBD2. V was pared by 6 bases and J by 4 bases, with 13 bases of the junction left unmatched. This CDR3 has 18 amino acids. In DNA form, the CDR3 reads TGTGCCAGCAGGCCAAGTCGAACTAGCGGGGGGATATACAATGAGCAGTTCTTC. It specifies CASRPSRTSGGIYNEQFF.

This clonotype turned up a few times. This chain uses TRBV5-4 with TRBJ2-7; 8 nucleotides line up with TRBD2. The length of the CDR3 is 13 residues. V was pared by 9 bases and J by 6 bases, with 11 bases of the junction left unmatched. From germline, CDR1 is SGHNT and CDR2 YYREEE (reference sequence). The CDR3 sequence is CATGIAGLSEQYF. CDR3 nucleotide sequence: TGTGCCACCGGTATAGCGGGATTGAGCGAGCAGTACTTC. The full variable domain, with the rest looked up from reference TRBV5-4 and TRBJ2-7, is ETGVTQSPTHLIKTRGQQVTLRCSSQSGHNTVSWYQQALGQGPQFIFQYYREEENGRGNFPPRFSGLQFPNYSSELNVNALELDDSALYLCATGIAGLSEQYFGPGTRLTVT.

This clonotype was picked up a small number of times. The rearrangement links TRBV12-3 or TRBV12-4 to TRBJ1-1; 7 positions match TRBD1. The CDR3 is made up of 14 amino acids. Unmatched junction bases numbered 6, after V lost 3 bases and J lost 5 bases. CDR3 nucleotide sequence: TGTGCCAGCAGTTTCACAGGGGATCGTACTGAAGCTTTCTTT. Encoded protein: CASSFTGDRTEAFF.

This clonotype has at least ten counts. This chain joins TRBV24-1 and TRBJ2-7; D unresolved. This CDR3 has 13 amino acids. Germline values: CDR1 KGHDR, CDR2 SFDVKD. V was pared by 9 bases and J by 3 bases, with 14 bases between. CDR3 sequence (DNA): TGTGCCACCCCCCCCTTGGGCGACTACGAGCAGTACTTC. Translated: CATPPLGDYEQYF.

The gene calls are TRBV7-2 and TRBJ2-3; the D gene is possibly TRBD2 (5 bases). The CDR3 is 16 amino acids. The germline CDR1 and CDR2 sequences are SGHTA and FQGNSA. V shed 6 bases and J shed 2 bases, with 18 bases lying between them. CDR3 DNA: TGTGCCAGCAGAGTTGAGGGCCCCCAACCCACAGATACGCAGTATTTT. Translated, it gives CASRVEGPQPTDTQYF. Complete variable domain (other parts from reference TRBV7-2 and TRBJ2-3): GAGVSQSPSNKVTEKGKDVELRCDPISGHTALYWYRQSLGQGLEFLIYFQGNSAPDKSGLPSDRFSAERTGGSVSTLTIQRTQQEDSAVYLCASRVEGPQPTDTQYFGPGTRLTVL.

The chain carries TRBV5-1 and TRBJ2-4; D might be TRBD1 (6 bases). Germline V gene sequence: CDR1 SGHRS, CDR2 YFSETQ. The CDR3 is 15 amino acids. Trimming cost V 4 bases and J 2 bases, with 13 bases left between them. CDR3 nucleotides: TGCGCCAGCAGCCCCACAACAGGGTCCAAAAACATTCAGTACTTC. It is translated as CASSPTTGSKNIQYF.

The chain carries TRBV5-1 and TRBJ2-5; 12 bases are a match to TRBD1. V was clipped by 4 bases and J by 5 bases; unmatched bases: 6. The CDR3 has 15 amino acids. Germline CDR1 and CDR2: SGHRS and YFSETQ. In DNA form, the CDR3 reads TGCGCCAGCAGCCGGGACAGGGGGCGCGTGGAGACCCAGTACTTC. Amino acids: CASSRDRGRVETQYF. The full variable domain, its missing parts supplied by reference TRBV5-1 and TRBJ2-5, is KAGVTQTPRYLIKTRGQQVTLSCSPISGHRSVSWYQQTPGQGLQFLFEYFSETQRNKGNFPGRFSGRQFSNSRSEMNVSTLELGDSALYLCASSRDRGRVETQYFGPGTRLLVL.

This clonotype was counted many times. CDR3 sequence reads: CASSLKIFGELFF. The CDR3, as DNA: TGTGCCAGCAGCCTAAAAATCTTCGGGGAGCTGTTTTTT. V usage is TRBV9 and J usage is TRBJ2-2; D is unclear. Germline CDR1 SGDLS, CDR2 YYNGEE. V dropped 4 bases and J dropped 7 bases, with 11 bases sitting between them. The CDR3 is 13 amino acids.

This clonotype was seen many times. The chain employs TRBV28 and TRBJ2-7, with D possibly TRBD2 on 6 matching bases. The length of the CDR3 is 15 residues. Trimming left V 6 bases short and J 2 bases short, with 17 bases between. Germline V gene data show CDR1 as MDHEN and CDR2 as SYDVKM. The CDR3: CASRRGVAGPYEQYF. As DNA, the CDR3 is TGTGCCAGCAGGCGAGGGGTGGCGGGACCCTACGAGCAGTACTTC.

This chain joins TRBV24-1 and TRBJ2-1, with TRBD2 identical over 7 bases. Germline trimming cut 5 bases from V and 1 base from J; bases unmatched to any gene: 4. This CDR3 contains 15 residues. Germline CDR1 is KGHDR and CDR2 is SFDVKD. CDR3 DNA: TGTGCCACCAGTGGGGGGGACTATTCCTACAATGAGCAGTTCTTC. Amino acid sequence: CATSGGDYSYNEQFF.

This clonotype was seen a handful of times. The gene calls are TRBV15 and TRBJ1-1; D possibly corresponds to TRBD1 (5 bases). The V end was cut by 4 bases, the J end by 4 bases, with 19 bases between. Germline loops: CDR1 LNHNV, CDR2 YYDKDF (reference sequence). CDR3 size: 16 residues. CDR3 sequence reads: CATSTFYSGSRTEAFF. CDR3 DNA: TGTGCCACCAGCACTTTTTATTCAGGGAGCCGCACTGAAGCTTTCTTT. Together with reference TRBV15 and TRBJ1-1, the CDR3 gives the full variable domain: DAMVIQNPRYQVTQFGKPVTLSCSQTLNHNVMYWYQQKSSQAPKLLFHYYDKDFNNEADTPDNFQSRRPNTSFCFLDIRSPGLGDTAMYLCATSTFYSGSRTEAFFGQGTRLTVV.

The chain is built from TRBV7-6 and TRBJ2-3; unclear D gene. The CDR3 runs to 14 residues. The germline V and J ends were trimmed by 5 bases and 2 bases, with 11 bases remaining between them. Germline CDR1 SGHVS, CDR2 FNYEAQ. CDR3 region: CASSPPPPTDTQYF. The CDR3 coding sequence is TGTGCCAGCAGCCCCCCCCCACCCACAGATACGCAGTATTTT. The entire variable domain, with the rest obtained from reference TRBV7-6 and TRBJ2-3, is as follows: GAGVSQSPRYKVTKRGQDVALRCDPISGHVSLYWYRQALGQGPEFLTYFNYEAQQDKSGLPNDRFSAERPEGSISTLTIQRTEQRDSAMYRCASSPPPPTDTQYFGPGTRLTVL.

The rearrangement uses TRBV11-2 and TRBJ2-7; TRBD1 or TRBD2 may be the D gene (7 bases each). The germline V and J ends were trimmed by 7 bases and 9 bases, with 19 bases remaining between them. The germline V gene encodes CDR1 SGHAT and CDR2 FQNNGV. The CDR3 extends over 13 amino acids. The CDR3 region has the DNA TGTGCCAGCACCATGACTAGCAGGGGGGCGCAGTACTTC. Translating gives CASTMTSRGAQYF. The full variable domain, completed using reference TRBV11-2 and TRBJ2-7, is EAGVAQSPRYKIIEKRQSVAFWCNPISGHATLYWYQQILGQGPKLLIQFQNNGVVDDSQLPKDRFSAERLKGVDSTLKIQPAKLEDSAVYLCASTMTSRGAQYFGPGTRLTVT.

Only a few counts were recorded for this clonotype. V gene TRBV15 combines with J gene TRBJ2-3; D is ambiguous. V was trimmed by 4 bases and J by 6 bases, leaving 8 bases between them. CDR3 length: 12 residues. Germline V gene sequence: CDR1 LNHNV, CDR2 YYDKDF (reference sequence). The CDR3 is CATSNQSDTQYF. CDR3 in DNA: TGTGCCACCAGCAATCAGTCGGATACGCAGTATTTT.

This clonotype was detected only once. The chain recombines TRBV2 with TRBJ2-6; 9 positions agree with TRBD1. Per germline, CDR1 SNHLY and CDR2 FYNNEI. The CDR3 has 15 residues. V lost 7 bases, J lost 3 bases, and 4 bases stayed unmatched. Here the CDR3 reads CASTGQGGGANVLTF. DNA for the CDR3: TGTGCCAGCACGGGACAGGGTGGTGGGGCCAACGTCCTGACTTTC.

This clonotype was detected only a few times. The chain couples TRBV20-1 to TRBJ1-1, with 8 bases that match TRBD1. Germline lookup yields CDR1 DFQATT and CDR2 SNEGSKA (reference sequence). The V and J ends lost 1 base and 1 base, in that order; junction bases with no gene match: 5. The CDR3 has 15 residues. The CDR3 sequence is CSARVYGTGNTEAFF. CDR3 nucleotides: TGCAGTGCTAGAGTATATGGGACAGGGAACACTGAAGCTTTCTTT.

This clonotype occurred a few times. The chain carries TRBV2 and TRBJ2-3, with D hard to call. The CDR3 is 15 residues long. Between the trimmed V and J ends, which lost 6 bases and 2 bases, there was a span of 15 bases. Per the germline V gene, CDR1 is SNHLY and CDR2 is FYNNEI. The CDR3: CASRPWERFTDTQYF. As DNA, the CDR3 is TGTGCCAGCAGACCCTGGGAAAGGTTCACAGATACGCAGTATTTT.

This clonotype was seen only a few times. The V gene is TRBV12-3 or TRBV12-4, the J gene TRBJ2-7; 9 nucleotides agree with TRBD1. CDR3 length: 14 amino acids. V lost 6 bases, J lost 5 bases, and 8 bases stayed unmatched. The CDR3 DNA reads TGTGCCAGCAGGCCCGGGACAGGGCTGGACGAGCAGTACTTC. This sequence encodes CASRPGTGLDEQYF.

The rearrangement links TRBV12-3 or TRBV12-4 to TRBJ2-7, with 9 positions matching TRBD1. V shed 6 bases and J 6 bases; nucleotides not matched to a gene: 6. The CDR3 has 13 residues. The CDR3: CASSHGQGFEQYF. The CDR3 DNA follows: TGTGCCAGCAGCCACGGACAGGGGTTCGAGCAGTACTTC.

A few counts support this clonotype. V usage is TRBV7-9 and J usage is TRBJ2-7; tentative D call: TRBD2 (6 bases). The CDR3 runs to 14 residues. Germline V gives CDR1 SEHNR, CDR2 FQNEAQ (reference sequence). Between the trimmed V and J ends, which lost 2 bases and 5 bases, there was a span of 13 bases. CDR3 region: CASSLSGREDEQYF. The CDR3 region has the DNA TGTGCCAGCAGCTTATCAGGCAGGGAGGACGAGCAGTACTTC.

This clonotype was counted a few times. V gene TRBV4-1 combines with J gene TRBJ2-4; D call uncertain. Germline assignment: CDR1 MGHRA and CDR2 YSYEKL. This CDR3 region has 15 residues. Trimming pared 4 bases from V and 0 bases from J, leaving 10 bases between. CDR3 sequence: CASSLFDLAKNIQYF. The CDR3 DNA follows: TGCGCCAGCAGCCTGTTCGATCTAGCCAAAAACATTCAGTACTTC.